This record looks at one TCR beta chain sequence and its context. The entry originates in a study of cytomegalovirus exposure and HLA in healthy donors. The germline gives CDR1 MDHEN, CDR2 SYDVKM. V was trimmed by 3 bases and J by 9 bases, leaving 14 bases between them. The CDR3 extends over 13 amino acids. Both 60 Vbeta primers and 13 Jbeta primers went into the PCR. TCRdb's copy holds only in-frame clones and misses some; the assay was immunoSEQ multiplex PCR. The sample spans 100,000 to 150,000 clones; the ten largest clones claim approximately 1.6%. The gene calls are TRBV28 and TRBJ1-1, with D tentatively TRBD1 (5 bases). Material for sequencing was PBMCs. This receptor was taken from a man aged 18 to 29 in good health and CMV-seronegative. The CDR3 sequence: CASSFPDGGKAFF. The DNA of the CDR3 is TGTGCCAGCAGTTTCCCCGATGGGGGGAAAGCTTTCTTT. The whole variable domain, filled in from reference TRBV28 and TRBJ1-1, reads DVKVTQSSRYLVKRTGEKVFLECVQDMDHENMFWYRQDPGLGLRLIYFSYDVKMKEKGDIPEGYSVSREKKERFSLILESASTNQTSMYLCASSFPDGGKAFFGQGTRLTVV.